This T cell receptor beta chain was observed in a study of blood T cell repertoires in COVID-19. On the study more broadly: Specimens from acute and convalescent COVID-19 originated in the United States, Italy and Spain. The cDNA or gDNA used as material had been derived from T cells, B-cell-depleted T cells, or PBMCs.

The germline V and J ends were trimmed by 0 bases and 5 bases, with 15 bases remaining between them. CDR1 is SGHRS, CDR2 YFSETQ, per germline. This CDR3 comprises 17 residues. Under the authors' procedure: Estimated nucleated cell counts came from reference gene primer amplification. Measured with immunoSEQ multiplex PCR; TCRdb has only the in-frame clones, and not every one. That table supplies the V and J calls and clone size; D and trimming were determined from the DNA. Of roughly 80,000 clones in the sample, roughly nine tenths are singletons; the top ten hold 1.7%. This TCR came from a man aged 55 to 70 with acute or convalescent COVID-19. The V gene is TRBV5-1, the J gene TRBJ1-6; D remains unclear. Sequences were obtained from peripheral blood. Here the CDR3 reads CASSLAASRVDNSPLHF. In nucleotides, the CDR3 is TGCGCCAGCAGCTTGGCCGCCTCGAGGGTGGATAATTCACCCCTCCACTTT.